The clone carrying this TCR beta chain is a singleton in its sample. Some clones are missing from TCRdb's copy, which holds only in-frame ones; the method was immunoSEQ multiplex PCR. The sample shows some 600,000 clones, 95% to 97% of them seen only once. This entry belongs to a study of shared clonotypes between healthy human individuals. Positively selected for CCR7, the CD45RO-negative cells used as naive CD8 cells excluded terminally differentiated effector memory CD45RA+ cells. Sequencing was performed on naive CD8+ T cells sorted from blood. The TCR originated in a young woman in good health.

CDR3 sequence (DNA): TGTGCCAGCAGCAACAGGGGGCTCGGAGAGACCCAGTACTTC. This sequence encodes CASSNRGLGETQYF. The chain carries TRBV27 and TRBJ2-5, with 9 bases identical to TRBD1. In germline, CDR1 is MNHEY, CDR2 SMNVEV (reference sequence). V lost 6 bases and J lost 4; bases outside the gene matches: 6. The CDR3 length is 14 residues.